A single sample is the source of the 3 T cell receptor beta chains below, sequenced in a study of shared clonotypes between healthy human individuals (TCRdb year 2020). The library was prepared using the immunoSEQ multiplex PCR assay. TCRdb carries this immuneACCESS record with in-frame sequences only. Its versions omit some clonotypes, under half of them owing to an unresolved V gene in the studies checked, with the rest unexplained. The sample table holds around 1.4 million clones, of which about 98.5% were seen once. Together, the top ten hold roughly 0.36% of the sample. The sequencing sample was made of naive CD4+ T cells sorted from blood. Reading the label with the study, this specimen's cell subset or site is: CD45RA+ positively selected. The origin of the receptors is a man aged 25-40 years in good health.

The chain couples TRBV11-1 to TRBJ2-2, with 7 bases that match TRBD2. Germline CDR1 and CDR2: SGHAT and FQDESV (reference sequence). V shed 2 bases and J 2 bases; nucleotides not matched to a gene: 5. This CDR3 has 16 residues. In DNA, the CDR3 is TGTGCCAGCAGCTTATTTGGCGGGAGCAACACCGGGGAGCTGTTTTTT. Translating it yields CASSLFGGSNTGELFF.

In the case of this clone: One end of the junction fails to match germline, which may point to a read error. The identical CDR3 is also encoded by other nucleotide sequences in the sample. The J gene is TRBJ2-7, the V gene TRBV19; tentative D call: TRBD2 (5 bases). CDR3 length equals 14 residues. CDR1 and CDR2 from the germline V gene are LNHDA and SQIVND (reference sequence). The CDR3 coding sequence is TGCGCCAGTAGTATTGGGCTGCGGGCCTACGAGCAGTACTTC. Translated: CASSIGLRAYEQYF.

The chain couples TRBV2 to TRBJ2-4, with TRBD2 matching over 9 bases. J gave up 5 bases and V 11 bases, and 19 bases lay outside the gene matches. CDR3 length: 17 amino acids. CDR1 SNHLY and CDR2 FYNNEI come from the germline V gene. CDR3 residues: CAGKSTPASGKQNIQYF. The CDR3 DNA reads as TGTGCCGGTAAATCAACCCCGGCTAGCGGGAAACAAAACATTCAGTACTTC.